This T cell receptor beta chain was captured in a study of blood T cell repertoires in COVID-19. Study information: Samples came from the United States, Italy and Spain, spanning acute and convalescent COVID-19.

In germline, CDR1 is MDHEN, CDR2 SYDVKM. V was pared by 4 bases and J by 7 bases, with 7 bases of the junction left unmatched. CDR3 size: 14 residues. Repertoires were generated with immunoSEQ multiplex PCR, while TCRdb's copy carries only in-frame clones and drops some. The sample carries 140,000 to 150,000 clones, approximately 88% recorded once. The chain joins TRBV28 to TRBJ1-3; 7 bases agree with TRBD1. This receptor was identified in a man in his sixties with active or convalescent COVID-19. Sequenced sample: peripheral blood. The CDR3: CASSSTGRMNTIYF. The CDR3 nucleotides are TGTGCCAGCAGTTCGACAGGGAGAATGAACACCATATATTTT.